What follows describes a single T cell receptor (beta chain). The V end was cut by 5 bases, the J end by 4 bases, with 14 bases between. Germline V lookup: CDR1 MNHEY, CDR2 SMNVEV (reference sequence). CDR3 size: 14 residues. These data come from a study of shared clonotypes between healthy human individuals. Data came from immunoSEQ multiplex PCR; TCRdb stores just in-frame clones and leaves some out. The data show some 1.5 million clones, approximately 97% seen once. The sequenced material came from naive CD4+ T cells sorted from blood. As for subset: CD45RA+ positively selected. The gene calls are TRBV27 and TRBJ2-5; D unclear. The TCR was taken from a man aged 30 to 39 in good health. CDR3 sequence reads: CASSPGHWGETQYF. CDR3 DNA: TGTGCCAGCAGTCCAGGCCATTGGGGAGAGACCCAGTACTTC.